This entry is about one T cell receptor (beta chain). Its target is unknown. The entry originates in a study of cytomegalovirus exposure and HLA in healthy donors. Whole-study context: Approximately 81% of several hundred genotyped donors fell in the Caucasian-associated ancestry cluster. Study-wide findings and caveats: About 87% or about 30% of the time was how often most TCR beta V segments were productive, according to an earlier analysis. It was confirmed in vitro that three of the CMV-associated chains were specific for CMV antigens.

13 Jbeta primers and 60 Vbeta primers were used for the PCR. Sequencing used immunoSEQ multiplex PCR; TCRdb keeps in-frame clones, though not all of them. This sample carries around 78,000 clones, 65% to 80% of them seen once, and the ten largest clones take 8.5% to 14%. V lost 5 bases and J 1 base, leaving 5 bases between the germline ends. There are 13 residues in the CDR3. Germline values: CDR1 SGHTA, CDR2 FQGNSA. The sequence was obtained from a woman in her thirties or forties in good health and CMV-seropositive. V is TRBV7-2 and J is TRBJ2-2; D unresolved. Material for sequencing was PBMCs. The CDR3 loop is CASSLRNTGELFF. CDR3 nucleotide sequence: TGTGCCAGCAGCCTTCGGAACACCGGGGAGCTGTTTTTT.